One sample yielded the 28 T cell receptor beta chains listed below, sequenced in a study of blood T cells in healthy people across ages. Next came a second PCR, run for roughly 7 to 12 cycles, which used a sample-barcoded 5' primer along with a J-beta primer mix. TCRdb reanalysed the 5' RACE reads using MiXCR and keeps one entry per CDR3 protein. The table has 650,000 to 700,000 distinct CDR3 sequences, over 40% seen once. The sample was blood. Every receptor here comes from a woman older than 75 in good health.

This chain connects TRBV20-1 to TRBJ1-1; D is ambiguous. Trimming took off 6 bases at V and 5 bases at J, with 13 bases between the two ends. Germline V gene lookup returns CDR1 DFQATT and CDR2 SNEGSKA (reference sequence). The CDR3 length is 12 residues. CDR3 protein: CSAAHDLTEAFF. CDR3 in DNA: TGCAGTGCCGCGCATGATCTGACTGAAGCTTTCTTT.

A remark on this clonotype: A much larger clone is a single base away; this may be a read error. The CDR3 here is CASSFTGGAGNEQYF. The CDR3 bases are TGCGCCAGCAGCTTCACAGGGGGCGCAGGAAATGAGCAGTACTTC. J is TRBJ2-5 and V is TRBV5-1; 9 positions match TRBD1. The germline CDR1 and CDR2 sequences are SGHRS and YFSETQ. Germline trimming cut 2 bases from V and 11 bases from J; bases unmatched to any gene: 13. The CDR3 covers 15 residues.

Written as DNA, the CDR3 is TGTGCCAGCAGTTTAGGAGCAGGGGGTTCACCCCTCCACTTT. Its protein is CASSLGAGGSPLHF. The chain links TRBV12-3 or TRBV12-4 to TRBJ1-6, with 7 bases fitting TRBD1. Trimming removed 1 base from V and 9 bases from J; junction bases left unmatched: 3. The CDR3 covers 14 residues.

CDR3 sequence (DNA): TGTGCCAGCAGTTGGAGGGTGGCCTCGGGACTTCGGGGCTACACCTTC. Its protein is CASSWRVASGLRGYTF. The gene calls are TRBV28 and TRBJ1-2, with D tentatively TRBD1 (5 bases). The germline V and J ends were trimmed by 4 bases and 8 bases, with 23 bases remaining between them. The CDR3 runs 16 residues. Germline CDR1 reads MDHEN; CDR2 reads SYDVKM.

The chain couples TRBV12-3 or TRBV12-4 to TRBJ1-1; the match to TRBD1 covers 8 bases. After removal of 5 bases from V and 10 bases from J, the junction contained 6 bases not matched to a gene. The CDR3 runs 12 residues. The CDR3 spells CASSPGQGPAFF. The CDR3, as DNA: TGTGCCAGCAGTCCCGGACAGGGCCCAGCTTTCTTT.

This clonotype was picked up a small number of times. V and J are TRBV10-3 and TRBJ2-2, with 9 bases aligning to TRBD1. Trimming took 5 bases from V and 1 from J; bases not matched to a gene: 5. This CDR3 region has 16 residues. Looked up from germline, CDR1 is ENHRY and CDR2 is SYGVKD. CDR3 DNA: TGTGCCATCAGTCCGGGACAGGGTGTGAACACCGGGGAGCTGTTTTTT. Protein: CAISPGQGVNTGELFF.

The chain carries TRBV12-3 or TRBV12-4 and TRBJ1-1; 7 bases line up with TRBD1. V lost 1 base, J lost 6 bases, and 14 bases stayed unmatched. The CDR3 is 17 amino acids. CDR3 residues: CASSLVEGRGYGSEAFF. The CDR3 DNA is TGTGCCAGCAGTTTAGTGGAGGGCAGGGGGTATGGCTCTGAAGCTTTCTTT.

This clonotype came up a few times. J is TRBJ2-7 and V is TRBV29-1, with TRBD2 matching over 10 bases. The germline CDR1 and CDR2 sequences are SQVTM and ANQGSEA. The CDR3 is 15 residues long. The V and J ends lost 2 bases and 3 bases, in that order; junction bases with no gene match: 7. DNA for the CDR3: TGCAGCGTTGAATTTGCTAGCGGGAGAAACTACGAGCAGTACTTC. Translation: CSVEFASGRNYEQYF.

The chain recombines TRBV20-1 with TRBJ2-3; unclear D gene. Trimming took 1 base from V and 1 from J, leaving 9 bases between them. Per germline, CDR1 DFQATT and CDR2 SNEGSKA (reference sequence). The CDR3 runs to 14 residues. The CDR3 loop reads CSARVPTGTDTQYF. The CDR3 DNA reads TGCAGTGCTAGAGTTCCTACCGGCACAGATACGCAGTATTTT.

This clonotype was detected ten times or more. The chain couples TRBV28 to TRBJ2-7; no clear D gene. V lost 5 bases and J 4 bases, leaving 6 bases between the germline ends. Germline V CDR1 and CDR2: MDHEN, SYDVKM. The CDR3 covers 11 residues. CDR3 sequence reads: CASSPRYEQYF. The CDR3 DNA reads TGTGCCAGCAGTCCAAGATACGAGCAGTACTTC. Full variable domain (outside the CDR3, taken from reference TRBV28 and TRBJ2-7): DVKVTQSSRYLVKRTGEKVFLECVQDMDHENMFWYRQDPGLGLRLIYFSYDVKMKEKGDIPEGYSVSREKKERFSLILESASTNQTSMYLCASSPRYEQYFGPGTRLTVT.

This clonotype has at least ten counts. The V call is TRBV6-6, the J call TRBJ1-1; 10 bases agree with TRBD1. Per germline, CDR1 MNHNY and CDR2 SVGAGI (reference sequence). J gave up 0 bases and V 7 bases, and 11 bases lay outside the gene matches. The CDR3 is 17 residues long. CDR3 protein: CASISGGQGRMNTEAFF. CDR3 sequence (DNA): TGTGCCAGCATCTCGGGGGGACAGGGGCGTATGAACACTGAAGCTTTCTTT.

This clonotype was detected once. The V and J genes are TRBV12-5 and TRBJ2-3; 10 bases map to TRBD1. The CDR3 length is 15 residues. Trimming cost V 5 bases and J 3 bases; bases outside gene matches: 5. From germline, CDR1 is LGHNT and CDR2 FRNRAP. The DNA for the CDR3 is TGTGCTAGTGGTGGGGGACAGGGGTTAACAGATACGCAGTATTTT. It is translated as CASGGGQGLTDTQYF.

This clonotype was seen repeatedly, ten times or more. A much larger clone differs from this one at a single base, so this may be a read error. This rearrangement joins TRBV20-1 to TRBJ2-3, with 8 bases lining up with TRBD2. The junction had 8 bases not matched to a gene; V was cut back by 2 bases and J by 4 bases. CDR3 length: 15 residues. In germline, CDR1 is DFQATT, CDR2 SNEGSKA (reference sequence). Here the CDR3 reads CSARFGRAGADTQYF. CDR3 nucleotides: TGCAGTGCTAGATTCGGACGAGCGGGAGCAGATACGCAGTATTTT.

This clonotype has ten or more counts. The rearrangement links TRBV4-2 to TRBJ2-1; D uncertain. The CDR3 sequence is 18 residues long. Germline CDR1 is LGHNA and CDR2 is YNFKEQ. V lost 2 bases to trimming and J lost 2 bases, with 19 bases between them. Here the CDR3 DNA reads TGTGCCAGCAGCCAATCGAATCGGTATTGGGGTACCTACAATGAGCAGTTCTTC. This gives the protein CASSQSNRYWGTYNEQFF.

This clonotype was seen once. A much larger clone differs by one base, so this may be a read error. The CDR3 is CATSVPSGTRGRNEQFF. The CDR3 bases are TGTGCCACCAGTGTTCCATCCGGGACTAGAGGCCGTAATGAGCAGTTCTTC. The V call is TRBV24-1, the J call TRBJ2-1, with TRBD2 matching over 8 bases. The CDR3 consists of 17 residues. CDR1 and CDR2 from the germline V gene are KGHDR and SFDVKD. V gave up 5 bases and J gave up 7 bases; unmatched junction bases: 15.

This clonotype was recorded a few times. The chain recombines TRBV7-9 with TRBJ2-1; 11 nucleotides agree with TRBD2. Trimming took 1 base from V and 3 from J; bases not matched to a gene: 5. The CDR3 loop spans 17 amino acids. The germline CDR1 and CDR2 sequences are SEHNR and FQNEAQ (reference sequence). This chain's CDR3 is CASSLELAGASYNEQFF. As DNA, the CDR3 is TGTGCCAGCAGCTTAGAACTAGCGGGGGCCAGCTACAATGAGCAGTTCTTC.

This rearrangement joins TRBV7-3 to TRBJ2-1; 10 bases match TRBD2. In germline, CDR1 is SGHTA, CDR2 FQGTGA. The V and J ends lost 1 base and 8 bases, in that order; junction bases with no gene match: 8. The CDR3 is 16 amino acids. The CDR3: CASSLMASGSGYEQFF. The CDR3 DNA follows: TGTGCCAGCAGCTTAATGGCTAGCGGGAGTGGGTATGAGCAGTTCTTC.

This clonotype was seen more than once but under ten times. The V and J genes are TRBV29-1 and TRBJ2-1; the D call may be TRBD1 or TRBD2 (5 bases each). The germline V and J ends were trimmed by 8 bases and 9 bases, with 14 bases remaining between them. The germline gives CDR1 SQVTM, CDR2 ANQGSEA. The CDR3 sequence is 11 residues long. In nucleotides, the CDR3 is TGCAGCCCCCGCCGGGGCGGTGAGCAGTTCTTC. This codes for CSPRRGGEQFF.

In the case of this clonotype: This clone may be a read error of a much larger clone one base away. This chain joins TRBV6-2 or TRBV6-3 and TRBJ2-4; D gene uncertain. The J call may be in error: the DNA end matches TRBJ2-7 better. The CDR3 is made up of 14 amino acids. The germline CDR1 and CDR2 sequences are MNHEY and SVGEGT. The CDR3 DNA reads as TGTGCCAGCAGCTCCGGGTCAGTGGTACGCGAGCAGTACTTC. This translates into CASSSGSVVREQYF.

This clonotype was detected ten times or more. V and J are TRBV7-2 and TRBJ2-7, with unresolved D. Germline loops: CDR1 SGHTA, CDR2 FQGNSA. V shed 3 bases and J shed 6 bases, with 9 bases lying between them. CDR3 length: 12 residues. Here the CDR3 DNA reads TGTGCCAGCAGCTTTGGTGTGGGCGAGCAGTACTTC. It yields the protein CASSFGVGEQYF.

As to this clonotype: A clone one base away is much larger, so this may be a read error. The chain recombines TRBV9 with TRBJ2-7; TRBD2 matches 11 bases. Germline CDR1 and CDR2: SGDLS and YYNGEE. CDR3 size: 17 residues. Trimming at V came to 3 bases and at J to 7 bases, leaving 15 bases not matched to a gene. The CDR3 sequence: CASSAEPTSGSRNEQYF. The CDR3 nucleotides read TGTGCCAGCAGCGCCGAACCAACTAGCGGGAGTAGGAATGAGCAGTACTTC.

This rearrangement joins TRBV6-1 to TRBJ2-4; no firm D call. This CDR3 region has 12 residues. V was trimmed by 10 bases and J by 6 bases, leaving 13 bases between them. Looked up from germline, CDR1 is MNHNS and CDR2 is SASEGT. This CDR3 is CANTAPRNIQYF. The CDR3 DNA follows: TGTGCCAACACAGCCCCTCGAAACATTCAGTACTTC.

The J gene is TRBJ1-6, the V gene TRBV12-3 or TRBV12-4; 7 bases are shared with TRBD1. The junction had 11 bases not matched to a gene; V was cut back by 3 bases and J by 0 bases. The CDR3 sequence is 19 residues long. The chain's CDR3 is CASSFTTGVWSSYNSPLHF. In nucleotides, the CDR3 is TGTGCCAGCAGTTTCACCACAGGGGTCTGGAGCTCCTATAATTCACCCCTCCACTTT.

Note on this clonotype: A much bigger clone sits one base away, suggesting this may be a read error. CDR3 protein: CASSLGGGTGNEQYF. For the CDR3, the DNA is TGTGCCAGCAGCTTAGGAGGGGGGACAGGCAATGAGCAGTACTTC. This chain links TRBV7-2 with TRBJ2-7; 8 positions match TRBD1. This CDR3 region has 15 residues. Per the germline V gene, CDR1 is SGHTA and CDR2 is FQGNSA. Trimming removed 1 base from V and 7 bases from J; junction bases left unmatched: 9. Based on the CDR3 plus reference TRBV7-2 and TRBJ2-7, the full variable domain is GAGVSQSPSNKVTEKGKDVELRCDPISGHTALYWYRQSLGQGLEFLIYFQGNSAPDKSGLPSDRFSAERTGGSVSTLTIQRTQQEDSAVYLCASSLGGGTGNEQYFGPGTRLTVT.

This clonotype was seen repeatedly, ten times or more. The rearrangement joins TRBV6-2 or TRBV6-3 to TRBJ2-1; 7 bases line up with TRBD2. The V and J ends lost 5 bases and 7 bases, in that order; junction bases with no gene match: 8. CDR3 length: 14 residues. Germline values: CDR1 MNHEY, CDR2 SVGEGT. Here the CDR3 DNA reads TGTGCCAGCAGTGCTACCCTAGCGGAGAATGAGCAGTTCTTC. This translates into CASSATLAENEQFF.

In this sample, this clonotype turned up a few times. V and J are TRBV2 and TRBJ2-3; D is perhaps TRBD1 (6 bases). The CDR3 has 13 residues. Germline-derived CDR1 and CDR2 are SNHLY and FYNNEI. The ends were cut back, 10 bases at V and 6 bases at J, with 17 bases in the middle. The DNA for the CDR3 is TGTGCCACCCGGCAGGGGATAGCGGATACGCAGTATTTT. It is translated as CATRQGIADTQYF.

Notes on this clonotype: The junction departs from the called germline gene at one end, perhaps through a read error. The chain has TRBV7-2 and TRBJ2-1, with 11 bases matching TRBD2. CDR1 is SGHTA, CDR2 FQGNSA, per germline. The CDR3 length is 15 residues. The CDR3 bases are TGTGCCAGCGGCTTTAGCGGGGGGGCCTACAATGAGCAGTTCTTC. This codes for CASGFSGGAYNEQFF.

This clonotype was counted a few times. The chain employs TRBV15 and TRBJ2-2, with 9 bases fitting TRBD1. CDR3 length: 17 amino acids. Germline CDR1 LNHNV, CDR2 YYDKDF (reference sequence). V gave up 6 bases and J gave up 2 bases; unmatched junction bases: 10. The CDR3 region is CATSDWDRAPNTGELFF. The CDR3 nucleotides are TGTGCCACCAGTGATTGGGACAGGGCCCCTAACACCGGGGAGCTGTTTTTT.